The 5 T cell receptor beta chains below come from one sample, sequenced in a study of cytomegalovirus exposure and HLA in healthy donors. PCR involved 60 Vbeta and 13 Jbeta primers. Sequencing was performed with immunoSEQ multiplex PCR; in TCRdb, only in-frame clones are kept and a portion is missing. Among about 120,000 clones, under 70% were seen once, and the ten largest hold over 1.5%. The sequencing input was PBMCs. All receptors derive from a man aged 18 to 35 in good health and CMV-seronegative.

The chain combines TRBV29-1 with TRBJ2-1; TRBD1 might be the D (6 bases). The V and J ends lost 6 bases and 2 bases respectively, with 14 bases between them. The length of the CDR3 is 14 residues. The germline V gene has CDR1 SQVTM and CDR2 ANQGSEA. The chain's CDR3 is CSVVKQGTYNEQFF. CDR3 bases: TGCAGCGTCGTGAAACAGGGTACCTACAATGAGCAGTTCTTC.

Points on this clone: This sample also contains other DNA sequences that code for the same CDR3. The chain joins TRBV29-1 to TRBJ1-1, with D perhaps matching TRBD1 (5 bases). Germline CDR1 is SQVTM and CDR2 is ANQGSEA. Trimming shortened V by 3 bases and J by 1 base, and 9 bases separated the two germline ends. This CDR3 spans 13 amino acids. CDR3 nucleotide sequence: TGCAGCGTTGAGAACGGGGGGAACACTGAAGCTTTCTTT. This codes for CSVENGGNTEAFF.

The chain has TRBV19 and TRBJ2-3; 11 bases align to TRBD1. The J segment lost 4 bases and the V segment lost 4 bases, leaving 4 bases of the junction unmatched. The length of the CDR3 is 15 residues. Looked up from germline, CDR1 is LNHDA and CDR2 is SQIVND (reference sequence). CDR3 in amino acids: CASSRTGGASDTQYF. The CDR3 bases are TGTGCCAGTAGTAGGACAGGGGGCGCGTCAGATACGCAGTATTTT.

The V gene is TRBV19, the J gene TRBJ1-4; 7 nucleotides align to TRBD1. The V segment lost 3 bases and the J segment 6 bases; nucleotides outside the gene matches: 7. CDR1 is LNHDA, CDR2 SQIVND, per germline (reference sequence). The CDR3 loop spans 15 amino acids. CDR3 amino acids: CASSIAGTVYEKLFF. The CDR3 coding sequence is TGTGCCAGTAGTATCGCCGGGACAGTCTATGAAAAACTGTTTTTT. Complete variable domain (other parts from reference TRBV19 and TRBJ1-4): DGGITQSPKYLFRKEGQNVTLSCEQNLNHDAMYWYRQDPGQGLRLIYYSQIVNDFQKGDIAEGYSVSREKKESFPLTVTSAQKNPTAFYLCASSIAGTVYEKLFFGSGTQLSVL.

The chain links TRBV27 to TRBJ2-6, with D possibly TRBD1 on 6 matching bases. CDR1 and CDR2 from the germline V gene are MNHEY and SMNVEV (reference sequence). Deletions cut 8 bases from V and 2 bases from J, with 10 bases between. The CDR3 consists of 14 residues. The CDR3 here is CASRRGTGANVLTF. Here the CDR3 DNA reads TGTGCCAGCCGTAGGGGGACTGGGGCCAACGTCCTGACTTTC.